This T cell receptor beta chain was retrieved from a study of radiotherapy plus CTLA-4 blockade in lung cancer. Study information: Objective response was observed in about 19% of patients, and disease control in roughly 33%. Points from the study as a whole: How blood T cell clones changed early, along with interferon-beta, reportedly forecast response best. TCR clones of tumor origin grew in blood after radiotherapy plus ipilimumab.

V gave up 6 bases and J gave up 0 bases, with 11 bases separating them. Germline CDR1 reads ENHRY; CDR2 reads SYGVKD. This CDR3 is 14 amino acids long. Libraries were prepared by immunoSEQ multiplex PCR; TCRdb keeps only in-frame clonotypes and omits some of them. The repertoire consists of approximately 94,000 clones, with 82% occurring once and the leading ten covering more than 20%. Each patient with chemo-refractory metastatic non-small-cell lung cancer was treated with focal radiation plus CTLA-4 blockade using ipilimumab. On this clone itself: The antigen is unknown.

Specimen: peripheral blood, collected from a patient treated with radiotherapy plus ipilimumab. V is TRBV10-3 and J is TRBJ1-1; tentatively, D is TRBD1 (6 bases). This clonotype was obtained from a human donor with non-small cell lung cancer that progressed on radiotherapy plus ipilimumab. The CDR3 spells CAIRGGPMNTEAFF. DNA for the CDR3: TGTGCCATCAGGGGGGGGCCGATGAACACTGAAGCTTTCTTT.